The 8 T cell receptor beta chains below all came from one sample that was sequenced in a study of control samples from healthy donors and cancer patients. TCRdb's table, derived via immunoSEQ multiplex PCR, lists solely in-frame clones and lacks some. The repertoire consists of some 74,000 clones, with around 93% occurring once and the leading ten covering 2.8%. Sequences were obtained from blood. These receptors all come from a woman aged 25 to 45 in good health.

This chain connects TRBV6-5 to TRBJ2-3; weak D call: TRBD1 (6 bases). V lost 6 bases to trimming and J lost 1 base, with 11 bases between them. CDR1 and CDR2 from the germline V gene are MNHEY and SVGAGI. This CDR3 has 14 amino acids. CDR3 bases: TGTGCCAGCAGCGCGACAGGAGGCACAGATACGCAGTATTTT. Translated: CASSATGGTDTQYF.

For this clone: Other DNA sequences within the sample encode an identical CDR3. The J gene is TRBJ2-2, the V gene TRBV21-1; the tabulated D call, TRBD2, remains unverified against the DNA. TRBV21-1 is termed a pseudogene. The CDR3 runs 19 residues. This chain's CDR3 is CASSKGLGLAGGRSGELFF. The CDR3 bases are TGTGCCAGCAGCAAAGGTCTTGGGCTAGCGGGGGGTCGGTCCGGGGAGCTGTTTTTT.

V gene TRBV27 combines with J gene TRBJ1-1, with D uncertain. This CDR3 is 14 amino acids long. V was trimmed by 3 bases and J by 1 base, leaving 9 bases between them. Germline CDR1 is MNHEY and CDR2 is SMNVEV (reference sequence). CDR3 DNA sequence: TGTGCCAGCAGTTTCGGAGGTGGGAACACTGAAGCTTTCTTT. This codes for CASSFGGGNTEAFF.

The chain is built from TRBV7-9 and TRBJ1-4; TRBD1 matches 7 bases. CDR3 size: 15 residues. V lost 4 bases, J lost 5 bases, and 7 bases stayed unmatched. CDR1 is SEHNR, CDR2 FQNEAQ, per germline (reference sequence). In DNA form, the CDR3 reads TGTGCCAGCAGCTCTTCGGACAGGACAAATGAAAAACTGTTTTTT. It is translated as CASSSSDRTNEKLFF.

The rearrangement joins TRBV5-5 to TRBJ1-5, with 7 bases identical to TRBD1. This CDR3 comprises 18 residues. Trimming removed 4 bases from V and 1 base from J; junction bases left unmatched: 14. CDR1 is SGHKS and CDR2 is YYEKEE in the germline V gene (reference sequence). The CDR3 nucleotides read TGTGCCAGCAGCCTTTCGGCAGGGGGATTAGGAAGCAATCAGCCCCAGCATTTT. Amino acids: CASSLSAGGLGSNQPQHF.

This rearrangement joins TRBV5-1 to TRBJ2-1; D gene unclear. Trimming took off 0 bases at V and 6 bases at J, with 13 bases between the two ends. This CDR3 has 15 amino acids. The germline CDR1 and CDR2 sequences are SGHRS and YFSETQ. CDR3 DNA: TGCGCCAGCAGCTTGGTCACTTCGATCCTCAATGAGCAGTTCTTC. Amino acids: CASSLVTSILNEQFF.

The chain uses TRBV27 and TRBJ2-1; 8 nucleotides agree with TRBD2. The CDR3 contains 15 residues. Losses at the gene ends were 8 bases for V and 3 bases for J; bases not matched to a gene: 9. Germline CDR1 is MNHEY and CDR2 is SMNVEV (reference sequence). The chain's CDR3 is CASSPSAGGYNEQFF. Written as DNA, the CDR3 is TGTGCCAGCTCCCCCAGCGCGGGGGGCTACAATGAGCAGTTCTTC.

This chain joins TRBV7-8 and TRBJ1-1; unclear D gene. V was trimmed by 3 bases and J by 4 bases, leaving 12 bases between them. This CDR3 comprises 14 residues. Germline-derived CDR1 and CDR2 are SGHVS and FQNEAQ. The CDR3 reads CASSLWELGTEAFF. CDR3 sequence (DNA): TGTGCCAGCAGCTTGTGGGAGTTGGGCACTGAAGCTTTCTTT.